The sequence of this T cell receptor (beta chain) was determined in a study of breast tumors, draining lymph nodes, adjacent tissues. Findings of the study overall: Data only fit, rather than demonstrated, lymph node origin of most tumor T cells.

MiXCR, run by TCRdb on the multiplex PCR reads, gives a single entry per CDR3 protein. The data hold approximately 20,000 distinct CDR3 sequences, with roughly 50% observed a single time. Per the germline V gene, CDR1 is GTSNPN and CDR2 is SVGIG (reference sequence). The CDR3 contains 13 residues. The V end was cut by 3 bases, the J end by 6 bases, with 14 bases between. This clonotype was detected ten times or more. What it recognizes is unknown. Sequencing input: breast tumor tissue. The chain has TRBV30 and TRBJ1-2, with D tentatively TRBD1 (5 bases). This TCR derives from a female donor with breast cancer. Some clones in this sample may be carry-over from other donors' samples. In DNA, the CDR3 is TGTGCCTGGAGGAGGAGGGGATCGGATGGCTACACCTTC. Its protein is CAWRRRGSDGYTF.